These 3 T cell receptor beta chains were sequenced from one sample in a study of patients and donors after allogeneic stem cell transplantation. TCRdb reanalysed the RT-PCR reads using MiXCR and keeps one entry per CDR3 protein. The sample contains some 200,000 distinct CDR3 sequences, less than 45% of which appear only once. The sample consisted of blood, either unsorted or a sorted T cell fraction (not recorded which). These receptors originate from a human donor who was either an allogeneic HSCT recipient or a stem cell or donor lymphocyte infusion donor (not recorded which). It is not recorded whose cells these are; they may come from a transplant donor.

This clonotype was counted only a few times. This sequence joins TRBV4-1 and TRBJ1-3, with 8 positions matching TRBD1. V shed 5 bases and J 3 bases; nucleotides not matched to a gene: 6. Germline V CDR1 and CDR2: MGHRA, YSYEKL. The CDR3 totals 15 residues. CDR3 loop: CASSGQGMFGNTIYF. CDR3 DNA: TGCGCCAGCAGCGGACAGGGTATGTTTGGAAACACCATATATTTT.

Written as DNA, the CDR3 is TGCGCCAGCAGCCTGACTCGGGGTCCTTATGGCTACACCTTC. Translation: CASSLTRGPYGYTF. The J gene is TRBJ1-2, the V gene TRBV4-3, with no clear D. The V and J ends lost 4 bases and 5 bases respectively, with 14 bases between them. Looked up from germline, CDR1 is LGHNA and CDR2 is YSLEER. This CDR3 spans 14 amino acids.

This chain uses TRBV2 with TRBJ2-2, with 9 positions matching TRBD1. Germline V gene data show CDR1 as SNHLY and CDR2 as FYNNEI. The CDR3 has 21 residues. With V trimmed by 3 bases and J by 2 bases, 19 bases remained unmatched. The chain's CDR3 is CASSDQLTRLGDRVNTGELFF. The CDR3 DNA is TGTGCCAGCAGTGACCAATTGACGAGGCTTGGGGACAGGGTTAACACCGGGGAGCTGTTTTTT.